Sequencing of this T cell receptor beta chain was carried out in a study of CD8 T cells in ankylosing spondylitis. Study-wide points: Matched synovial fluid from ankylosing spondylitis patients was reported to be enriched for disease-linked clones. Among TCR beta sequences, a motif of 7 to 9 highly homologous variants appeared characteristic of ankylosing spondylitis blood.

Worth noting for this clonotype: The antigen remains unidentified.

TCRdb re-analysed the 5' RACE reads in MiXCR, keeping a single row per CDR3 protein. The sample lists around 160,000 distinct CDR3 sequences; around 10% were seen once. Germline CDR1 is SGHVS and CDR2 is FQNEAQ. The CDR3 runs to 15 residues. The V gene end was trimmed by 2 bases and the J gene end by 5 bases; junction bases not matched to a gene: 7. The TCR was taken from a male donor with ankylosing spondylitis or in good health (not recorded which). The sample taken for sequencing was blood, either unsorted or a sorted T cell fraction (not recorded which). The chain has TRBV7-8 and TRBJ2-5; 8 nucleotides agree with TRBD1. CDR3 loop: CASSLKQGDLETQYF. The CDR3 coding sequence is TGTGCCAGCAGCTTAAAACAGGGGGATTTGGAGACCCAGTACTTC.